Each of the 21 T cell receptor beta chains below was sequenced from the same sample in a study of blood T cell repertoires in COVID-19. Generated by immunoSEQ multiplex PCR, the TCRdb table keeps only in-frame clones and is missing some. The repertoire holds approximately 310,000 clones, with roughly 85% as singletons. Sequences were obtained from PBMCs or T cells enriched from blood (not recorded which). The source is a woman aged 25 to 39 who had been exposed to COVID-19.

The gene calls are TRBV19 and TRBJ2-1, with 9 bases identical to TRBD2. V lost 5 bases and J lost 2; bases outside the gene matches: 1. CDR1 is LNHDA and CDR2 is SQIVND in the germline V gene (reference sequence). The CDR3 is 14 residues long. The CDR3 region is CASSPSGTYNEQFF. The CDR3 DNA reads TGTGCCAGTAGTCCTAGCGGGACCTACAATGAGCAGTTCTTC.

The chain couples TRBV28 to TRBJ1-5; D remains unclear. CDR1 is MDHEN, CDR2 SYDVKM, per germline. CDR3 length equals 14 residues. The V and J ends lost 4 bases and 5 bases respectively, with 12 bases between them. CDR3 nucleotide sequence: TGTGCCAGCAGTTCAGTTCCACAAGATCAGCCCCAGCATTTT. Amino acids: CASSSVPQDQPQHF.

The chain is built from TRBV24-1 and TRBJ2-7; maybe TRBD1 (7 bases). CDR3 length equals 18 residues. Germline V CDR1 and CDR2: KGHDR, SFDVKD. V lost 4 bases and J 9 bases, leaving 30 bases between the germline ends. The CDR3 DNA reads TGTGCCACCAGTGAACGGACAGGTCAGGGGGGTTCCTCGGGACGGCAGTACTTC. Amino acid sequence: CATSERTGQGGSSGRQYF.

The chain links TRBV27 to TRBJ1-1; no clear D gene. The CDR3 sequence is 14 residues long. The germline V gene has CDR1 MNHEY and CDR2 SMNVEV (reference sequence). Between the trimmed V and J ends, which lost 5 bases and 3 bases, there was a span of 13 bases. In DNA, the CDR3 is TGTGCCAGCAGTCGATCCCGGGGTGACACTGAAGCTTTCTTT. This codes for CASSRSRGDTEAFF.

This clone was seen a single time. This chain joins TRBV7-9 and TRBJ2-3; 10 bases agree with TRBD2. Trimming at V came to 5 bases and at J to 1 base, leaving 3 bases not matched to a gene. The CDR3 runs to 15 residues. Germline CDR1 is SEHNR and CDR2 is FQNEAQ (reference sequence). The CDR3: CASSTGTSGTDTQYF. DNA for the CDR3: TGTGCCAGCAGCACCGGGACTAGCGGCACAGATACGCAGTATTTT.

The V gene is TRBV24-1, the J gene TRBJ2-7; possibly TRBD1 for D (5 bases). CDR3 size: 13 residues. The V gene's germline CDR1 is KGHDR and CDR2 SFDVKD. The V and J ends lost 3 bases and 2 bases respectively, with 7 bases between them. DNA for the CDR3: TGTGCCACCAGTGATGGCAGGGCCTACGAGCAGTACTTC. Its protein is CATSDGRAYEQYF.

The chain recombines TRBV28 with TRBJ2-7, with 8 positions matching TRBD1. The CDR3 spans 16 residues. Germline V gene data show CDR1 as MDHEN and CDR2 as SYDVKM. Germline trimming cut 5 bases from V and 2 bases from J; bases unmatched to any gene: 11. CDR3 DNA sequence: TGTGCCAGCAGTCTCCTAGGGACAGGCTACACCTACGAGCAGTACTTC. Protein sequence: CASSLLGTGYTYEQYF.

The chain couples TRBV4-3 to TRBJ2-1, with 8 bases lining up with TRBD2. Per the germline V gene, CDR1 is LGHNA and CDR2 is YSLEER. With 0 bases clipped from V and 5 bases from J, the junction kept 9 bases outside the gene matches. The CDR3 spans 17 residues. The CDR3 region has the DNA TGCGCCAGCAGCCAAGACTCCGTAGCGGGATTGGACAATGAGCAGTTCTTC. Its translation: CASSQDSVAGLDNEQFF.

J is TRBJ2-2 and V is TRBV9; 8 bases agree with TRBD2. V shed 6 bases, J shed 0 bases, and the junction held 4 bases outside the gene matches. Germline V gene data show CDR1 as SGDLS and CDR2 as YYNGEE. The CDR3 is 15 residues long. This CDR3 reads CASTPGGANTGELFF. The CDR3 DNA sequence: TGTGCCAGCACCCCCGGGGGGGCGAACACCGGGGAGCTGTTTTTT.

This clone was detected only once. For the CDR3, the DNA is TGTGCCAGCAGGGGACAGCAAGAGACCCAGTACTTC. Its translation is CASRGQQETQYF. The genes are TRBV7-9 and TRBJ2-5; 7 nucleotides align to TRBD1. CDR1 and CDR2 (germline): SEHNR, FQNEAQ (reference sequence). J lost 2 bases, V lost 6 bases, and 0 bases had no gene match. The CDR3 loop spans 12 amino acids.

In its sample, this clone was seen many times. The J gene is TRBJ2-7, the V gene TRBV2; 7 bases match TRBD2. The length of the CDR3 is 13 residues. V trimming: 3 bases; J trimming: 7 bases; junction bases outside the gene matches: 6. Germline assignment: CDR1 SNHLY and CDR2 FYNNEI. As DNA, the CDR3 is TGTGCCAGCAGTGAGGTAGCGGGCGGAGAGCAGTACTTC. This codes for CASSEVAGGEQYF.

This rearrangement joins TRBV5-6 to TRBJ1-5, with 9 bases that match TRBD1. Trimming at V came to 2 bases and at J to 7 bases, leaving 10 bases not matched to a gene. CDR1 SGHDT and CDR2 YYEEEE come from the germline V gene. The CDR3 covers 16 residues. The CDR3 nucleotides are TGTGCCAGCAGCTTCTCCGGGACAGGGAGCGACCAGCCCCAGCATTTT. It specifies CASSFSGTGSDQPQHF.

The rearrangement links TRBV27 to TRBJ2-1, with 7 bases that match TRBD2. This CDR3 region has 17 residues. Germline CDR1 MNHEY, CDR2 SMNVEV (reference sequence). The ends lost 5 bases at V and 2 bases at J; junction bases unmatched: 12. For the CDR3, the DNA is TGTGCCAGCAGTCCTCGTTTGAGTCTAGCGGCCTACAATGAGCAGTTCTTC. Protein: CASSPRLSLAAYNEQFF.

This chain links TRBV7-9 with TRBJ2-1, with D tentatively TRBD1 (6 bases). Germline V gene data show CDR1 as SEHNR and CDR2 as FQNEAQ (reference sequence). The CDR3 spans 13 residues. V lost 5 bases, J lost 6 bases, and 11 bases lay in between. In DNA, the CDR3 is TGTGCCAGCAGCCCGGACAGTCGCAATGAGCAGTTCTTC. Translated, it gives CASSPDSRNEQFF.

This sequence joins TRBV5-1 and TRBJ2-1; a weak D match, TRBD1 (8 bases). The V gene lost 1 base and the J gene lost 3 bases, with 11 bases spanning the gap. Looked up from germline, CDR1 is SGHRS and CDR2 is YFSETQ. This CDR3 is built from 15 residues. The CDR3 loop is CASSLSGTGYNEQFF. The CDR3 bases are TGCGCCAGCAGCTTGAGCGGGACAGGCTACAATGAGCAGTTCTTC.

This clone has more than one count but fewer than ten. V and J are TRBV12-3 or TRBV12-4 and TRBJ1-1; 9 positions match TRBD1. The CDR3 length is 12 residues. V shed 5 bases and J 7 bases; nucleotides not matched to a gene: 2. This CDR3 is CASSTGGVEAFF. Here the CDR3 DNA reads TGTGCCAGCAGTACAGGGGGCGTTGAAGCTTTCTTT.

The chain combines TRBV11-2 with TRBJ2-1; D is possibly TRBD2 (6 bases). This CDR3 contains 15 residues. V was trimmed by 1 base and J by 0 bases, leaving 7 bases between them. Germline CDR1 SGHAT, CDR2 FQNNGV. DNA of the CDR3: TGTGCCAGCAGCTTAGGGACTATCTCCTACAATGAGCAGTTCTTC. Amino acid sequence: CASSLGTISYNEQFF.

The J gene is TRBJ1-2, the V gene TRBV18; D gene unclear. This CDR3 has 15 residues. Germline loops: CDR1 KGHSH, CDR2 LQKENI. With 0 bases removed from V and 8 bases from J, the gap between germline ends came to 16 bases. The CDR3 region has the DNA TGTGCCAGCTCACCACCGAGTTCAAGGGAGCAAGGCTACACCTTC. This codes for CASSPPSSREQGYTF.

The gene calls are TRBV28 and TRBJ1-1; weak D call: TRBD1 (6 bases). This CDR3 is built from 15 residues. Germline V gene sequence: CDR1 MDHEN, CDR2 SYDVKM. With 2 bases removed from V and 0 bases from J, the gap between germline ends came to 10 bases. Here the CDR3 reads CASSLPGHLNTEAFF. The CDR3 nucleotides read TGTGCCAGCAGTTTACCGGGACACCTGAACACTGAAGCTTTCTTT. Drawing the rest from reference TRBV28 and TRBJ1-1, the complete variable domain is DVKVTQSSRYLVKRTGEKVFLECVQDMDHENMFWYRQDPGLGLRLIYFSYDVKMKEKGDIPEGYSVSREKKERFSLILESASTNQTSMYLCASSLPGHLNTEAFFGQGTRLTVV.

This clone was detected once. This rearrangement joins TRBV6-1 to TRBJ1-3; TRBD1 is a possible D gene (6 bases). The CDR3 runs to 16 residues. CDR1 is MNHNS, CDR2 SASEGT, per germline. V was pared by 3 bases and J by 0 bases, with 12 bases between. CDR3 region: CASSEYRVISGNTIYF. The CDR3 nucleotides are TGTGCCAGCAGTGAGTACAGGGTAATCTCTGGAAACACCATATATTTT.

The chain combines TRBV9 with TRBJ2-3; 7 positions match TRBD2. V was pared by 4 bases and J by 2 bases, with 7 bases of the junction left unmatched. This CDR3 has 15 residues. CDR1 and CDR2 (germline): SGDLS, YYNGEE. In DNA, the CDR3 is TGTGCCAGCAGCACACGGACTAGTCCCACAGATACGCAGTATTTT. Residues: CASSTRTSPTDTQYF.